Shown below are 22 T cell receptor beta chains from a single sample sequenced in a study of T cell responses to AZD1222 COVID-19 vaccine (dated by TCRdb to the early 2020s). Read against the paper, the sample's time point label means: baseline before first vaccination. Library preparation employed the immunoSEQ multiplex PCR assay. TCRdb obtained this table from immuneACCESS and retained in-frame rearrangements with V and J assigned. These tables miss some clones; where compared with another copy, unresolved V genes account for less than half of the shortfall, and the remainder is unexplained. The sample table shows tens of thousands of clones, and around 88% are seen once. Around 21% of the sample is taken by the ten largest. Sample: peripheral blood, taken on day 0 of AZD1222 vaccination. The receptors shown here come from an adult in good health.

The chain is built from TRBV5-1 and TRBJ2-1, with TRBD2 identical over 7 bases. Germline-derived CDR1 and CDR2 are SGHRS and YFSETQ. The CDR3 length is 14 residues. V gave up 6 bases and J gave up 1 base; unmatched junction bases: 4. In DNA form, the CDR3 reads TGCGCCAGCAATGTGGGAGGGTCCTACAATGAGCAGTTCTTC. Its protein product is CASNVGGSYNEQFF.

This clone appeared a single time. The chain links TRBV2 to TRBJ2-1, with no clear D. Germline values: CDR1 SNHLY, CDR2 FYNNEI. V was trimmed by 3 bases and J by 4 bases, leaving 7 bases between them. This CDR3 comprises 13 residues. DNA of the CDR3: TGTGCCAGCAGTGACGGCCCATACAATGAGCAGTTCTTC. Translation: CASSDGPYNEQFF.

The chain is built from TRBV19 and TRBJ2-5; 8 bases match TRBD1. The junction had 4 bases not matched to a gene; V was cut back by 3 bases and J by 4 bases. The CDR3 contains 14 residues. Germline V gene sequence: CDR1 LNHDA, CDR2 SQIVND (reference sequence). The CDR3 DNA follows: TGTGCCAGTAGTATCCCAGGGGGCTTAGAGACCCAGTACTTC. This encodes CASSIPGGLETQYF.

The chain is built from TRBV5-1 and TRBJ2-3; 12 bases agree with TRBD2. The V and J ends lost 4 bases and 7 bases, in that order; junction bases with no gene match: 4. CDR1 SGHRS and CDR2 YFSETQ come from the germline V gene. The CDR3 runs to 14 residues. The CDR3 here is CASSDGTSGYTQYF. The CDR3 DNA sequence: TGCGCCAGCAGCGACGGGACTAGCGGGTATACGCAGTATTTT.

The chain combines TRBV9 with TRBJ1-6, with D hard to call. The CDR3 has 16 amino acids. The germline CDR1 and CDR2 sequences are SGDLS and YYNGEE. V was clipped by 3 bases and J by 0 bases, with 10 bases between them. The CDR3, as DNA: TGTGCCAGCAGCGCCCAGATAAGCTCCTATAATTCACCCCTCCACTTT. It encodes CASSAQISSYNSPLHF.

The rearrangement links TRBV5-1 to TRBJ2-3; TRBD1 might be the D (5 bases). Germline-derived CDR1 and CDR2 are SGHRS and YFSETQ. V lost 1 base and J lost 3, with 12 bases in between. The CDR3 totals 15 residues. In nucleotides, the CDR3 is TGCGCCAGCAGCTTGAGGGGCGTCGGAACAGATACGCAGTATTTT. Protein product: CASSLRGVGTDTQYF.

This clone has only one observation. The V gene is TRBV5-5, the J gene TRBJ1-5; TRBD1 matches 8 bases. The germline gives CDR1 SGHKS, CDR2 YYEKEE (reference sequence). Trimming removed 0 bases from V and 7 bases from J; junction bases left unmatched: 6. The CDR3 loop spans 15 amino acids. In DNA form, the CDR3 reads TGTGCCAGCAGCTTGGATTACACAGGGGGACAGCCCCAGCATTTT. Protein product: CASSLDYTGGQPQHF.

In this sample, this clone turned up a few times. The V gene is TRBV10-3, the J gene TRBJ2-7; 9 bases line up with TRBD2. J was trimmed by 0 bases and V by 5 bases; bases with no gene match: 2. This CDR3 comprises 14 residues. The germline V gene encodes CDR1 ENHRY and CDR2 SYGVKD. CDR3 in DNA: TGTGCCATCAGTAAGACTAGCGGCTCCTACGAGCAGTACTTC. Translated, it gives CAISKTSGSYEQYF.

The chain employs TRBV24-1 and TRBJ2-7; 9 nucleotides line up with TRBD2. This CDR3 comprises 15 residues. Trimming removed 3 bases from V and 4 bases from J; junction bases left unmatched: 6. Looked up from germline, CDR1 is KGHDR and CDR2 is SFDVKD. DNA for the CDR3: TGTGCCACCAGTGATGGAGTAGCGGGAGTTTACGAGCAGTACTTC. Translating it yields CATSDGVAGVYEQYF.

This chain links TRBV28 with TRBJ1-5, with a weak D call TRBD1 (6 bases). The CDR3 extends over 17 amino acids. Trimming removed 6 bases from V and 4 bases from J, with 22 bases in between. Germline V gene lookup returns CDR1 MDHEN and CDR2 SYDVKM. CDR3 coding DNA: TGTGCCAGCAGGCACGGGGGCGGGGCAGGGCGAAATCAGCCCCAGCATTTT. Its translation: CASRHGGGAGRNQPQHF.

The V call is TRBV4-3, the J call TRBJ1-6; maybe TRBD1 (6 bases). Germline CDR1 and CDR2: LGHNA and YSLEER. V gave up 0 bases and J gave up 8 bases, with 20 bases separating them. The CDR3 spans 18 residues. The CDR3 reads CASSQEVPGARLDSPLHF. CDR3 bases: TGCGCCAGCAGCCAAGAAGTCCCGGGGGCGAGGTTGGATTCACCCCTCCACTTT.

The CDR3 sequence is CASSQSALKQGYEQYF. In DNA, the CDR3 is TGTGCCAGCAGCCAATCTGCCTTGAAACAGGGCTACGAGCAGTACTTC. The chain is built from TRBV4-2 and TRBJ2-7; maybe TRBD1 (6 bases). The V end lost 2 bases, the J end lost 3 bases, and 17 bases lay between the germline ends. The CDR3 is made up of 16 amino acids. The germline gives CDR1 LGHNA, CDR2 YNFKEQ.

The chain recombines TRBV7-2 with TRBJ1-5; TRBD1 matches at 8 bases. This CDR3 spans 18 amino acids. Germline loops: CDR1 SGHTA, CDR2 FQGNSA. Germline trimming cut 0 bases from V and 4 bases from J; bases unmatched to any gene: 11. CDR3 DNA: TGTGCCAGCAGCTTAGCGGGCAGGGGGCTCAATCCTAATCAGCCCCAGCATTTT. Its translation: CASSLAGRGLNPNQPQHF.

The chain combines TRBV27 with TRBJ1-1, with 7 positions matching TRBD1. Per germline, CDR1 MNHEY and CDR2 SMNVEV (reference sequence). The CDR3 extends over 13 amino acids. The V and J ends lost 6 bases and 7 bases, in that order; junction bases with no gene match: 8. Here the CDR3 reads CASSLTGSGEAFF. The CDR3 DNA sequence: TGTGCCAGCAGCCTGACAGGGTCCGGTGAAGCTTTCTTT.

The J gene is TRBJ2-7, the V gene TRBV5-1; TRBD1 matches 7 bases. The CDR3 covers 14 residues. In germline, CDR1 is SGHRS, CDR2 YFSETQ. The V gene end was trimmed by 4 bases and the J gene end by 2 bases; junction bases not matched to a gene: 6. Here the CDR3 reads CASSTGQPPYEQYF. As DNA, the CDR3 is TGCGCCAGCAGCACGGGACAGCCGCCCTACGAGCAGTACTTC.

This CDR3 reads CASSLTASSYNEQFF. DNA for the CDR3: TGCGCCAGCAGCTTGACAGCGAGCTCCTACAATGAGCAGTTCTTC. The gene calls are TRBV5-1 and TRBJ2-1; D unresolved. CDR1 SGHRS and CDR2 YFSETQ come from the germline V gene. This CDR3 contains 15 residues. V lost 1 base to trimming and J lost 0 bases, with 8 bases between them. The whole variable domain, filled in from reference TRBV5-1 and TRBJ2-1, reads KAGVTQTPRYLIKTRGQQVTLSCSPISGHRSVSWYQQTPGQGLQFLFEYFSETQRNKGNFPGRFSGRQFSNSRSEMNVSTLELGDSALYLCASSLTASSYNEQFFGPGTRLTVL.

J is TRBJ2-7 and V is TRBV28, with 8 bases that match TRBD2. CDR1 and CDR2 (germline): MDHEN, SYDVKM. This CDR3 region has 14 residues. The J segment lost 2 bases and the V segment lost 5 bases, leaving 5 bases of the junction unmatched. CDR3 nucleotide sequence: TGTGCCAGCAGTATGACTAGCGCAACCTACGAGCAGTACTTC. Its translation: CASSMTSATYEQYF.

The chain uses TRBV7-3 and TRBJ2-2, with a weak D call TRBD1 (5 bases). V lost 5 bases to trimming and J lost 1 base, with 14 bases between them. This CDR3 spans 16 amino acids. Germline CDR1 is SGHTA and CDR2 is FQGTGA. The CDR3 loop reads CASSLNGARNTGELFF. In DNA, the CDR3 is TGTGCCAGCAGCCTCAATGGGGCCCGGAACACCGGGGAGCTGTTTTTT.

V usage is TRBV19 and J usage is TRBJ1-1; D unresolved. The V gene lost 3 bases and the J gene lost 6 bases, with 11 bases spanning the gap. The CDR3 has 13 amino acids. CDR1 LNHDA and CDR2 SQIVND come from the germline V gene (reference sequence). CDR3 loop: CASSIPGSAEAFF. DNA of the CDR3: TGTGCCAGTAGTATCCCGGGATCGGCTGAAGCTTTCTTT.

This rearrangement joins TRBV4-2 to TRBJ2-7; 12 bases align to TRBD2. Losses at the gene ends were 2 bases for V and 4 bases for J; bases not matched to a gene: 3. Germline V gene lookup returns CDR1 LGHNA and CDR2 YNFKEQ. The CDR3 has 15 amino acids. As DNA, the CDR3 is TGTGCCAGCAGCCAACCTAGCGGGGGGGTTTACGAGCAGTACTTC. This sequence encodes CASSQPSGGVYEQYF.

The CDR3 is CASSYRLAGEGYNEQFF. The CDR3 coding sequence is TGTGCCAGCAGCTACCGACTAGCGGGGGAAGGATACAATGAGCAGTTCTTC. The chain joins TRBV7-8 to TRBJ2-1; 12 positions match TRBD2. Germline V gene sequence: CDR1 SGHVS, CDR2 FQNEAQ. The V gene end was trimmed by 4 bases and the J gene end by 4 bases; junction bases not matched to a gene: 8. CDR3 length: 17 residues.

The chain recombines TRBV28 with TRBJ1-2; D gene uncertain. Trimming removed 7 bases at V and 4 bases at J, with 19 bases between. Per the germline V gene, CDR1 is MDHEN and CDR2 is SYDVKM. CDR3 size: 15 residues. DNA for the CDR3: TGTGCCAGCAATCGGTTCGGCAGGATTTCCTATGGCTACACCTTC. It yields the protein CASNRFGRISYGYTF.